This TCR beta chain comes out of a study of long-term antiretroviral therapy in people with HIV. Turning to this clone: Antigen specificity is unknown.

Points from the study as a whole: Sampling of blood ran from the mid-2000s to the late 2010s, and older ART regimens were possibly in use. Post-ART, diversity grew, though it stayed under transplant donor control levels.

This was the immunoSEQ v3.0 assay at survey level. Sequenced by immunoSEQ multiplex PCR; TCRdb stores in-frame clones only, minus some. The sample consists of over 15,000 clones, 80% of them appearing once. The specimen was unsorted PBMCs, collected 0.2 years after starting antiretroviral therapy. This TCR was sampled from a woman aged 40-49 years with HIV.

The CDR3 is CASSSQGPRYGYTF. The CDR3 DNA is TGTGCCAGCAGCTCCCAGGGTCCTCGCTATGGCTACACCTTC. The chain links TRBV13 to TRBJ1-2; TRBD1 is a possible D gene (5 bases). This CDR3 is 14 amino acids long. V lost 4 bases, J lost 4 bases, and 13 bases lay in between. From germline, CDR1 is PRHDT and CDR2 FYEKMQ (reference sequence).